The 10 T cell receptor beta chains listed next were all sequenced from one sample in a study of shared clonotypes between healthy human individuals. Using immunoSEQ multiplex PCR, the repertoire was profiled, and TCRdb retains in-frame clones only, with some absent. This table has 950,000 to 1,200,000 clones, roughly 77% appearing once. The source material was memory CD4+ T cells from PBMCs. The subset denotes: CD45RA-negative fraction. The receptors derive from a man younger than 35 in good health. Some clones in this sample may be carry-over from other donors' samples.

Concerning this clone: Other DNA sequences in the sample encode the same CDR3. The chain couples TRBV28 to TRBJ1-1; no clear D. With 4 bases removed from V and 3 bases from J, the gap between germline ends came to 3 bases. This CDR3 contains 11 residues. The V gene's germline CDR1 is MDHEN and CDR2 SYDVKM. The DNA for the CDR3 is TGTGCCAGCAGTTCATACACTGAAGCTTTCTTT. Its protein product is CASSSYTEAFF.

The rearrangement links TRBV2 to TRBJ2-1, with D perhaps matching TRBD1 or TRBD2 (5 bases each). CDR3 size: 14 residues. Germline V gene data show CDR1 as SNHLY and CDR2 as FYNNEI. Between the trimmed V and J ends, which lost 7 bases and 5 bases, there was a span of 15 bases. In DNA, the CDR3 is TGTGCCAGCAATAGGGCAGGGAGCCACAATGAGCAGTTCTTC. Amino acids: CASNRAGSHNEQFF.

The chain is built from TRBV12-2 and TRBJ2-1; TRBD2 is the table's D call, not checked against the DNA. TRBV12-2 is assigned pseudogene status. The CDR3 length is 19 residues. For the CDR3, the DNA is TGTGCAAGTCGCCTCGGGACTAGCGGGAGGTACCCTTCCTACAATGAGCAGTTCTTC. This translates into CASRLGTSGRYPSYNEQFF.

A single count supports this clone. The rearrangement uses TRBV10-3 and TRBJ2-5; 10 bases fit TRBD1. J gave up 12 bases and V 4 bases, and 8 bases lay outside the gene matches. Germline V CDR1 and CDR2: ENHRY, SYGVKD. This CDR3 comprises 13 residues. The chain's CDR3 is CAISVGQGGPKYF. As DNA, the CDR3 is TGTGCCATCAGTGTTGGACAGGGGGGCCCCAAGTACTTC.

The chain combines TRBV11-2 with TRBJ2-1, with D possibly matching TRBD1 (5 bases). The CDR3 length is 14 residues. The V end lost 1 base, the J end lost 5 bases, and 9 bases lay between the germline ends. Germline values: CDR1 SGHAT, CDR2 FQNNGV. The CDR3 loop is CASSLAGRHNEQFF. The CDR3 nucleotides are TGTGCCAGCAGCTTAGCAGGGCGGCACAATGAGCAGTTCTTC.

The chain links TRBV4-1 to TRBJ1-1; D is unresolved. Per the germline V gene, CDR1 is MGHRA and CDR2 is YSYEKL. This CDR3 spans 18 amino acids. V lost 0 bases and J lost 5, with 22 bases in between. CDR3 nucleotide sequence: TGCGCCAGCAGCCAAGATTTTGCCTCCCTGGTATCTTCTACTGAAGCTTTCTTT. Residues: CASSQDFASLVSSTEAFF.

Regarding this clone: Within the sample, other DNA sequences also encode this same CDR3. The gene calls are TRBV6-1 and TRBJ2-5; a possible D gene is TRBD1 (6 bases). Germline lookup yields CDR1 MNHNS and CDR2 SASEGT. The length of the CDR3 is 15 residues. The V end lost 2 bases, the J end lost 4 bases, and 14 bases lay between the germline ends. CDR3 nucleotides: TGTGCCAGCAGTGAATTGGGCAGGGGAAGAGAGACCCAGTACTTC. Amino acid sequence: CASSELGRGRETQYF.

In this sample, this clone turned up once. The chain couples TRBV7-2 to TRBJ2-3; no reliable D call. CDR1 SGHTA and CDR2 FQGNSA come from the germline V gene. The CDR3 sequence is 15 residues long. The germline V and J ends were trimmed by 6 bases and 0 bases, with 13 bases remaining between them. In DNA, the CDR3 is TGTGCCAGCAGATCCGACACCACTAGCACAGATACGCAGTATTTT. Translated, it gives CASRSDTTSTDTQYF.

The chain uses TRBV7-9 and TRBJ1-6; D gene ambiguous. The CDR3 is 17 amino acids. Deletions cut 6 bases from V and 0 bases from J, with 15 bases between. Germline V gene lookup returns CDR1 SEHNR and CDR2 FQNEAQ (reference sequence). CDR3 sequence (DNA): TGTGCCAGCAGATCGTGGTCCGGGAGCTCCTATAATTCACCCCTCCACTTT. It encodes CASRSWSGSSYNSPLHF.

The chain recombines TRBV5-6 with TRBJ1-2; TRBD1 might be the D (5 bases). The CDR3 length is 14 residues. The V end was cut by 0 bases, the J end by 5 bases, with 11 bases between. Germline V gives CDR1 SGHDT, CDR2 YYEEEE. The CDR3 here is CASSLVRGGYGYTF. The CDR3 DNA reads as TGTGCCAGCAGCTTGGTTCGGGGCGGGTATGGCTACACCTTC.